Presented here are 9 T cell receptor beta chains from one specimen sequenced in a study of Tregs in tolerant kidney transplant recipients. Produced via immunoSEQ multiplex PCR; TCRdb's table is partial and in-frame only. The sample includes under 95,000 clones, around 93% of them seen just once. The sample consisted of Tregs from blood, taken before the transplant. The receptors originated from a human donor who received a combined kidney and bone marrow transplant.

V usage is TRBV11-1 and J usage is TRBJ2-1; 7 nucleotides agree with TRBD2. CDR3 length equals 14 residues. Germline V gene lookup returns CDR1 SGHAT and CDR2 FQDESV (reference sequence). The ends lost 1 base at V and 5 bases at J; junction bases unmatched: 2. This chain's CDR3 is CASSLEGLDNEQFF. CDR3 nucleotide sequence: TGTGCCAGCAGCTTAGAAGGACTAGACAATGAGCAGTTCTTC.

The CDR3 spells CASSVEGQGMGAKNIQYF. CDR3 DNA sequence: TGTGCCAGCAGTGTCGAGGGACAGGGAATGGGAGCCAAAAACATTCAGTACTTC. The V and J genes are TRBV6-1 and TRBJ2-4; 9 bases are shared with TRBD1. The CDR3 extends over 18 amino acids. The germline V gene has CDR1 MNHNS and CDR2 SASEGT. V lost 4 bases to trimming and J lost 0 bases; unmatched junction nucleotides: 10.

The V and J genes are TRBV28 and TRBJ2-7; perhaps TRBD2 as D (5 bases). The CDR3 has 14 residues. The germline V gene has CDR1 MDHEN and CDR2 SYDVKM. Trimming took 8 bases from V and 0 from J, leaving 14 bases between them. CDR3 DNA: TGTGCCAGCCGGAGCGGAACCTACTCCTACGAGCAGTACTTC. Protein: CASRSGTYSYEQYF. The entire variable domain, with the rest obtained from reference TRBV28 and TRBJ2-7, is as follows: DVKVTQSSRYLVKRTGEKVFLECVQDMDHENMFWYRQDPGLGLRLIYFSYDVKMKEKGDIPEGYSVSREKKERFSLILESASTNQTSMYLCASRSGTYSYEQYFGPGTRLTVT.

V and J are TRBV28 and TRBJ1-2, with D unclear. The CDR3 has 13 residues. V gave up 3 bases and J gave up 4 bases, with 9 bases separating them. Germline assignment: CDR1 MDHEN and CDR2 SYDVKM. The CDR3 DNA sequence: TGTGCCAGCAGTTTGCCCGTGAGCTATGGCTACACCTTC. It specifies CASSLPVSYGYTF.

This chain's CDR3 is CASSDSRGRTGELFF. The CDR3 nucleotides read TGTGCCAGCAGTGACTCACGGGGCCGGACCGGGGAGCTGTTTTTT. This chain links TRBV6-4 with TRBJ2-2; D is perhaps TRBD1 or TRBD2 (5 bases each). The CDR3 consists of 15 residues. V dropped 0 bases and J dropped 5 bases, with 10 bases sitting between them. The germline gives CDR1 MRHNA, CDR2 SNTAGT.

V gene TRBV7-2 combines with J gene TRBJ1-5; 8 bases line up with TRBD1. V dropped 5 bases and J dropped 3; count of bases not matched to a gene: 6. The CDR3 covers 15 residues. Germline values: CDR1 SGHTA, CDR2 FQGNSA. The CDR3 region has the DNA TGTGCCAGCAGCCCCTGGACAGGGTCCAATCAGCCCCAGCATTTT. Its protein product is CASSPWTGSNQPQHF.

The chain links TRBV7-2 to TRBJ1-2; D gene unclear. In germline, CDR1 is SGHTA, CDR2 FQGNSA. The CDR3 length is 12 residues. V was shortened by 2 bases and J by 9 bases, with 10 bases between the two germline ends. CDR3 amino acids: CASSLWEDRYTF. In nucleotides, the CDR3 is TGTGCCAGCAGCTTATGGGAAGATCGCTACACCTTC. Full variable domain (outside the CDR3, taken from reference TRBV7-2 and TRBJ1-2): GAGVSQSPSNKVTEKGKDVELRCDPISGHTALYWYRQSLGQGLEFLIYFQGNSAPDKSGLPSDRFSAERTGGSVSTLTIQRTQQEDSAVYLCASSLWEDRYTFGSGTRLTVV.

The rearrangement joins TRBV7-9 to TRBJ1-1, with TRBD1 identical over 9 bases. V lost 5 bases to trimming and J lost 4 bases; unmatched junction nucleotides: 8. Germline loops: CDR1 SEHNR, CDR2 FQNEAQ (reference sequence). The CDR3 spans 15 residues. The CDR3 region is CASSPTGGAGTEAFF. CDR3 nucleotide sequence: TGTGCCAGCAGCCCCACAGGGGGCGCGGGCACTGAAGCTTTCTTT.

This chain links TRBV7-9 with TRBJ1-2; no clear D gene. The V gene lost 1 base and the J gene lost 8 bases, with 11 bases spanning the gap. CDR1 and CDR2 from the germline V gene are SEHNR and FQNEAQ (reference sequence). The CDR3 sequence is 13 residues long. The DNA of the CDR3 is TGTGCCAGCAGCTTAGGAGAATTACGGGGCTACACCTTC. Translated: CASSLGELRGYTF.